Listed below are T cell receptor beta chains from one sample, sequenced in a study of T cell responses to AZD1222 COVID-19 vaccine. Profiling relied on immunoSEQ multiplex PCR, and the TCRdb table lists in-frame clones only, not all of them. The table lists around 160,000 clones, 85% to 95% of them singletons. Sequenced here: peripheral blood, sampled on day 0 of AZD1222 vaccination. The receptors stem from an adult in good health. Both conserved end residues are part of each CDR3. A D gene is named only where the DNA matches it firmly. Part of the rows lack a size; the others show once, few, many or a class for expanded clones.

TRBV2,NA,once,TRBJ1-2,TGTGCCAGCAGGCGACAGGTTTTAGGCTACACCTTC,CASRRQVLGYTF
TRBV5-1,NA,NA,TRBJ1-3,TGCGCCAGCAGCGCAGGGACTCTCACTGTGAACACCATATATTTT,CASSAGTLTVNTIYF
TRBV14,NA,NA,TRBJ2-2,TGTGCCAGCAGCCAAGATACCCCGGAGCGCCACCGACCTAACACCGGGGAGCTGTTTTTT,CASSQDTPERHRPNTGELFF
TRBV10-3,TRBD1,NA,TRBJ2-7,TGTGCCATCAGTAGACAGGGTAGTGCGAACGAGCAGTACTTC,CAISRQGSANEQYF
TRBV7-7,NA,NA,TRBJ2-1,TGTGCCAGCAGCTTAGCGGGGGCGGGGCAGGACGTGAACTACAATGAGCAGTTCTTC,CASSLAGAGQDVNYNEQFF
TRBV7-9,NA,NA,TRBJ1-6,TGTGCCAGCAGCTTAGCGCCTTCAGGTTCACCCCTCCACTTT,CASSLAPSGSPLHF
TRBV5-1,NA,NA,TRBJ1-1,TGCGCCAGCAGCGCAGAGAGTAACACTGAAGCTTTCTTT,CASSAESNTEAFF
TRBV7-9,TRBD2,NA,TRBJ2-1,TGTGCCAGCAGCCTGGCGGTGGTAGCGGGGTACAATGAGCAGTTCTTC,CASSLAVVAGYNEQFF
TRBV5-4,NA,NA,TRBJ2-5,TGTGCCAGCAGCCCTGGGGGGAGAGAGACCCAGTACTTC,CASSPGGRETQYF
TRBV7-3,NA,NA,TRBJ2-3,TGTGCCAGCAGCTTAATGGAGTCAGATACGCAGTATTTT,CASSLMESDTQYF
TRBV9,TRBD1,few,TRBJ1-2,TGTGCCAGCAGCCCGCCTGGGACAGGGTATGGCTACACCTTC,CASSPPGTGYGYTF
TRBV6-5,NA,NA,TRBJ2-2,TGTGCCAGCAGGTCAGGGTTCGACACCGGGGAGCTGTTTTTT,CASRSGFDTGELFF
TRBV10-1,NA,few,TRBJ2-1,TGCGCCAGCAGTGTGGACCGGGGAAAGGTCTACAATGAGCAGTTCTTC,CASSVDRGKVYNEQFF
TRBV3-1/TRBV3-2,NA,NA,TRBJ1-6,TGTGCCAGCAGCCAAGGTCGACTTAATTCACCCCTCCACTTT,CASSQGRLNSPLHF
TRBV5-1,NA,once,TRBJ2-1,TGCGCCAGCAGCTTAAACCCGGGACTGTACAATGAGCAGTTCTTC,CASSLNPGLYNEQFF
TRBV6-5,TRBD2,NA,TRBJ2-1,TGTGCCAGCAGTTACTCGACGGGGGGGCCCTACAATGAGCAGTTCTTC,CASSYSTGGPYNEQFF
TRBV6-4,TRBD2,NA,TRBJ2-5,TGTGCCAGCAGTGTTTCTAGCGGGGACCAAGAGACCCAGTACTTC,CASSVSSGDQETQYF
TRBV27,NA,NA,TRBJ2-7,TGTGCCAGCAAACAGGGCTCCTACGAGCAGTACTTC,CASKQGSYEQYF
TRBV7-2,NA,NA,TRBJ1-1,TGTGCCAGCAGCTTACCACGGACTTCTGAAGCTTTCTTT,CASSLPRTSEAFF
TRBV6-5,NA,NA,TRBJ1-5,TGTGCCAGCCTACCCCGGCAAGGGAGCAATCAGCCCCAGCATTTT,CASLPRQGSNQPQHF
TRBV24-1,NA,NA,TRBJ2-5,TGTGCCACCAGTGATCCCGGACAGGGAGGGGAGACCCAGTACTTC,CATSDPGQGGETQYF
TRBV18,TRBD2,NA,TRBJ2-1,TGTGCCAGCTCACCGCTGACTAGCGGGAGGGCCAATGAGCAGTTCTTC,CASSPLTSGRANEQFF
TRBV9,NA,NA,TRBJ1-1,TGTGCCAGCAGCCCCTCGGGGGGCATGAACACTGAAGCTTTCTTT,CASSPSGGMNTEAFF
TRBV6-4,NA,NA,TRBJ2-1,TGTGCCAGCAGTGCTACTGGAATAATAAGCGATGAGCAGTTCTTC,CASSATGIISDEQFF
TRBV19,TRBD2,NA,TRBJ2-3,TGTGCCAGTAGTATGGCGTCCAGCGGGGGGAACACAGATACGCAGTATTTT,CASSMASSGGNTDTQYF